This TCR beta chain came from a study of blood T cell repertoires in COVID-19. Original methodology: Reference gene primer amplification gave nucleated cell count estimates. Some clones are missing from TCRdb's copy, which holds only in-frame ones; the method was immunoSEQ multiplex PCR. That table gives V, J and clone size, and the DNA gave D and trimming. This table holds under 300,000 clones, over 75% found once. The germline gives CDR1 SNHLY, CDR2 FYNNEI. V lost 6 bases, J lost 8 bases, and 12 bases stayed unmatched. The CDR3 is 14 amino acids. This sequence joins TRBV2 and TRBJ1-2; 7 bases line up with TRBD1. The TCR comes from a woman aged 40-49 years who had recovered from COVID-19. The sequenced sample consisted of peripheral blood. DNA for the CDR3: TGTGCCAGCAGCCGACAGGGTAACTCTGGCGGCTACACCTTC. Protein product: CASSRQGNSGGYTF.